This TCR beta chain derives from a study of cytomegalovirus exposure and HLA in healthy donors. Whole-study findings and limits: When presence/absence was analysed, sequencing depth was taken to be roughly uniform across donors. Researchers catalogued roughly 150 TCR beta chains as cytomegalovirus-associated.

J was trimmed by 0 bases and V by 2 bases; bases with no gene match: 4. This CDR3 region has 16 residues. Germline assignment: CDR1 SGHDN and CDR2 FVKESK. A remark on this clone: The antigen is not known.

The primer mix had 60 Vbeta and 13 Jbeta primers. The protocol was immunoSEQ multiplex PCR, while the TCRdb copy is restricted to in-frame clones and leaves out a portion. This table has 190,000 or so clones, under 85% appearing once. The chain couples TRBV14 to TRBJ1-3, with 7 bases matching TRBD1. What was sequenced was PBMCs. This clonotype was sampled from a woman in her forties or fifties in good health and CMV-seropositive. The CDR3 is CASSQYTGASGNTIYF. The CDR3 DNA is TGTGCCAGCAGCCAATATACAGGGGCCTCTGGAAACACCATATATTTT.